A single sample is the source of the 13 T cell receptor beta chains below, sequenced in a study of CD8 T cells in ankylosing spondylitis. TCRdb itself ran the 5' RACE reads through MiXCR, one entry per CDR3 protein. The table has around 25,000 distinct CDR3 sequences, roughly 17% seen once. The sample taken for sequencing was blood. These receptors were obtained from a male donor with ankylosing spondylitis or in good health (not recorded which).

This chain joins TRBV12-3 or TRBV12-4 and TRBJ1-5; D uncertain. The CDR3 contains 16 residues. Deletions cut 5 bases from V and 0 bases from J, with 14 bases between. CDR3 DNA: TGTGCCAGCAGTGACCGGCTTTGGGGTAGCAATCAGCCCCAGCATTTT. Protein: CASSDRLWGSNQPQHF.

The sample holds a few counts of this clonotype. This chain's CDR3 is CASSRYSNRGETQYF. The CDR3 nucleotides are TGTGCCAGCAGCCGTTATTCGAACAGGGGCGAGACCCAGTACTTC. V is TRBV7-8 and J is TRBJ2-5; 7 nucleotides agree with TRBD1. This CDR3 has 15 amino acids. Unmatched junction bases numbered 11, after V lost 5 bases and J lost 5 bases. Germline V gene lookup returns CDR1 SGHVS and CDR2 FQNEAQ.

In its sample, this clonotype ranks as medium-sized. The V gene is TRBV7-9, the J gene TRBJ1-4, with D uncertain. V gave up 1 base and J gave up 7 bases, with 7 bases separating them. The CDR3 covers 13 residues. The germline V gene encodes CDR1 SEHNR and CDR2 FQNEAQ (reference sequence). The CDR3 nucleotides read TGTGCCAGCAGCTTAGGGGAGGGTGAAAAACTGTTTTTT. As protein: CASSLGEGEKLFF. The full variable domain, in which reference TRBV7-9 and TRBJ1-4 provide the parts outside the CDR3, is DTGVSQNPRHKITKRGQNVTFRCDPISEHNRLYWYRQTLGQGPEFLTYFQNEAQLEKSRLLSDRFSAERPKGSFSTLEIQRTEQGDSAMYLCASSLGEGEKLFFGSGTQLSVL.

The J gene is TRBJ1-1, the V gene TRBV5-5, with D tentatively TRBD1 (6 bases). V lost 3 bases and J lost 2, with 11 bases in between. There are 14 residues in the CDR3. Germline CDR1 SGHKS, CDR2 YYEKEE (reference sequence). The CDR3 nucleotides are TGTGCCAGCAGCTCACAGGGTTTTAACACTGAAGCTTTCTTT. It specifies CASSSQGFNTEAFF.

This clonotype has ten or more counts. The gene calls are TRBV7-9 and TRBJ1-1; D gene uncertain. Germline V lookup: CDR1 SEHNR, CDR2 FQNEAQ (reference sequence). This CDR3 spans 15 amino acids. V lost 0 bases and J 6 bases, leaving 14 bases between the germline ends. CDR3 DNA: TGTGCCAGCAGCTTAGCGGTAGGGTCGGGCGCTGAAGCTTTCTTT. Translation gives CASSLAVGSGAEAFF.

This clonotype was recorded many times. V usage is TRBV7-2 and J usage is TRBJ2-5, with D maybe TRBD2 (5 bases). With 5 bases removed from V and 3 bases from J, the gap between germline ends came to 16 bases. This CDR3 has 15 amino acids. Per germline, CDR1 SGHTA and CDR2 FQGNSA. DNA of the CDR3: TGTGCCAGCAGCCCAGGCCGGGGAGTTGAAGAGACCCAGTACTTC. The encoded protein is CASSPGRGVEETQYF. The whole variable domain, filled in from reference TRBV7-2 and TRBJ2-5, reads GAGVSQSPSNKVTEKGKDVELRCDPISGHTALYWYRQSLGQGLEFLIYFQGNSAPDKSGLPSDRFSAERTGGSVSTLTIQRTQQEDSAVYLCASSPGRGVEETQYFGPGTRLLVL.

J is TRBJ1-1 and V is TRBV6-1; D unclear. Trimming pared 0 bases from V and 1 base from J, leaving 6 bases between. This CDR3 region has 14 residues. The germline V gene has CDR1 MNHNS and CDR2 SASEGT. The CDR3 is CASSEALQNTEAFF. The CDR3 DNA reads TGTGCCAGCAGTGAAGCGCTCCAGAACACTGAAGCTTTCTTT.

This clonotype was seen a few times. For the CDR3, the DNA is TGTGCCATCAGTGTACAGGGGGAGAGCATTCAGTACTTC. Residues: CAISVQGESIQYF. V and J are TRBV10-3 and TRBJ2-4; TRBD1 agrees at 8 bases. After removal of 4 bases from V and 9 bases from J, the junction contained 5 bases not matched to a gene. Germline values: CDR1 ENHRY, CDR2 SYGVKD. CDR3 size: 13 residues.

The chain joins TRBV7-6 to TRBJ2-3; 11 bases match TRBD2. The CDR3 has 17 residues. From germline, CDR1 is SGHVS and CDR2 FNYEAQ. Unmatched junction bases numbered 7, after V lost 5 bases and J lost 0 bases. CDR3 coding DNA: TGTGCCAGCAGCAAAGGACTAGCGGGTTCTAGCACAGATACGCAGTATTTT. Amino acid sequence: CASSKGLAGSSTDTQYF.

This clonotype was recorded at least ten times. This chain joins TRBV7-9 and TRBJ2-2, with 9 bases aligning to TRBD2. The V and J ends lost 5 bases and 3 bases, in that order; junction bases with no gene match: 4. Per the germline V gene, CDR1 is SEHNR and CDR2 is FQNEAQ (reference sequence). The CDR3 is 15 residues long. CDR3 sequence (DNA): TGTGCCAGCAGCCCCCAGCGGGGGGACACCGGGGAGCTGTTTTTT. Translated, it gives CASSPQRGDTGELFF.

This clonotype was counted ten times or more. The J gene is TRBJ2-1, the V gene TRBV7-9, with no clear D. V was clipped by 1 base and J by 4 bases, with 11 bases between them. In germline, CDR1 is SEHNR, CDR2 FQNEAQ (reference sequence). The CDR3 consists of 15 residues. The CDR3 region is CASSLDSEPYNEQFF. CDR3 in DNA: TGTGCCAGCAGCTTAGATTCAGAACCTTACAATGAGCAGTTCTTC.

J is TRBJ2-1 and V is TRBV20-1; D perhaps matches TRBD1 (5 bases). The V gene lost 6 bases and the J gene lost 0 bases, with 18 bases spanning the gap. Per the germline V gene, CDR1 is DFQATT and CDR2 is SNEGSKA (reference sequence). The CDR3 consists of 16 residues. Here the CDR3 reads CSALPQGPSSYNEQFF. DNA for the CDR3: TGCAGTGCCCTACCTCAGGGCCCAAGCTCCTACAATGAGCAGTTCTTC.

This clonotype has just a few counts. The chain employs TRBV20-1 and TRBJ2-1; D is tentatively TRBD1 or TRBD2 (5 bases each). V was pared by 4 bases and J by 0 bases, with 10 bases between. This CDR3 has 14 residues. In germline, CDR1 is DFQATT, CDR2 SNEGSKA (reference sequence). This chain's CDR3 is CSAIRDGSYNEQFF. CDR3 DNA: TGCAGTGCTATCCGGGACGGCTCCTACAATGAGCAGTTCTTC.